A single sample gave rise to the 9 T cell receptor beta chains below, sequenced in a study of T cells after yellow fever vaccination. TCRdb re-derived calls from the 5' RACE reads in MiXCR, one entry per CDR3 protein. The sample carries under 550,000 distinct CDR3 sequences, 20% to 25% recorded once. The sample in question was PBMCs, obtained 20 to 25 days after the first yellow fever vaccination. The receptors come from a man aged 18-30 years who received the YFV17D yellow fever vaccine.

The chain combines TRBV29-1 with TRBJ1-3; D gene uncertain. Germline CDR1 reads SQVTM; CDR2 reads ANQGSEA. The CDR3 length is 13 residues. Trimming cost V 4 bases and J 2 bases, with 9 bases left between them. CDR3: CSVGVSTGNTIYF. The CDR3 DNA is TGCAGCGTTGGGGTTTCGACTGGAAACACCATATATTTT.

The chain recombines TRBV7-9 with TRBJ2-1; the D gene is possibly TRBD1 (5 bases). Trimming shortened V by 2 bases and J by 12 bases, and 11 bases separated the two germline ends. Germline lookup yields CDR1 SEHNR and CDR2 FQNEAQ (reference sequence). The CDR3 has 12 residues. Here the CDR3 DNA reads TGTGCCAGCAGCTTACAGGACCAGGGGCAGTTCTTC. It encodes CASSLQDQGQFF.

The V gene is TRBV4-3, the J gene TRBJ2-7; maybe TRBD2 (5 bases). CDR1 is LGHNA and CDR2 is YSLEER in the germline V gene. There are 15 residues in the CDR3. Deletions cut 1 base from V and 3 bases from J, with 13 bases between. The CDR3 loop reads CASSQVAGGIYEQYF. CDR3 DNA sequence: TGCGCCAGCAGCCAAGTGGCTGGAGGAATCTACGAGCAGTACTTC.

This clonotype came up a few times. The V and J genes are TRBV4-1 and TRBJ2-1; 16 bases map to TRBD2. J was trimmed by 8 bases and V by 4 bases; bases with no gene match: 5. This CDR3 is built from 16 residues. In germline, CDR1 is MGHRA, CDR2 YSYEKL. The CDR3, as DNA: TGCGCCAGCAGCCCTGGGACTAGCGGGGGGGATGATGAGCAGTTCTTC. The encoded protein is CASSPGTSGGDDEQFF.

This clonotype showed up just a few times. In nucleotides, the CDR3 is TGTGCCAGCAGCAAAGGGTCCAGGGCCGACACCGGGGAGCTGTTTTTT. Its protein product is CASSKGSRADTGELFF. The chain has TRBV21-1 and TRBJ2-2; the tabulated D call, TRBD2, remains unverified against the DNA. TRBV21-1 corresponds to a pseudogene. The CDR3 loop spans 16 amino acids.

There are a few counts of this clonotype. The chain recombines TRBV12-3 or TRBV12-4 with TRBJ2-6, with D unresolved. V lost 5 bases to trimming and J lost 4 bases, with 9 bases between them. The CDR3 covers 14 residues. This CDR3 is CASSLPDGANVLTF. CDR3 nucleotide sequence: TGTGCCAGCAGTCTGCCGGACGGGGCCAACGTCCTGACTTTC.

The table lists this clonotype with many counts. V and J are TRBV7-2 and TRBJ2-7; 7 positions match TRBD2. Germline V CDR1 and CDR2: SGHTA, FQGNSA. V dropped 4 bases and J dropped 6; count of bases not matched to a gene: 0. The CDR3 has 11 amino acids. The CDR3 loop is CASSSGGEQYF. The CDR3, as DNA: TGTGCCAGCAGCTCGGGGGGCGAGCAGTACTTC.

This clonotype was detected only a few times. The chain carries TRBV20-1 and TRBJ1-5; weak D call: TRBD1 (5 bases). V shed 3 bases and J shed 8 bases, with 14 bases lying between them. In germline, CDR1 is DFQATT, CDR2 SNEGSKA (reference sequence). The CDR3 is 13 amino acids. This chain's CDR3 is CSASRRVGEPQHF. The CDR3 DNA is TGCAGTGCTAGCCGGAGGGTAGGGGAGCCCCAGCATTTT.

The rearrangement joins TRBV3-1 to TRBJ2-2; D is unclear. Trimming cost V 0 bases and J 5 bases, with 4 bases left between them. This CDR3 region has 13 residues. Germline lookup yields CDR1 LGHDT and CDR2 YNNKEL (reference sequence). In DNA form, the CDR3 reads TGTGCCAGCAGCCAAGATCTTACCGGGGAGCTGTTTTTT. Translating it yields CASSQDLTGELFF.